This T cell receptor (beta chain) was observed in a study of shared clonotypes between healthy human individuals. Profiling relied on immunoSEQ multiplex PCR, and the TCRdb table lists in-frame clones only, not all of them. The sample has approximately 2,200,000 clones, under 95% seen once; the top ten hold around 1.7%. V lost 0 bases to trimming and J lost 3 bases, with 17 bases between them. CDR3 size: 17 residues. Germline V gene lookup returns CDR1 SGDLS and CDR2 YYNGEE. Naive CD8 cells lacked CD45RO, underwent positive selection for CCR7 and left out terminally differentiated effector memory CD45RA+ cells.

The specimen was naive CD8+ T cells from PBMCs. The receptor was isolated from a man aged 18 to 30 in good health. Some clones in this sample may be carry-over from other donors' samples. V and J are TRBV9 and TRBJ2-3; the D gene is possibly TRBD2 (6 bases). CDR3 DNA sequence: TGTGCCAGCAGCGTAGCTAGGCGGGAAGTGAGGACAGATACGCAGTATTTT. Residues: CASSVARREVRTDTQYF.